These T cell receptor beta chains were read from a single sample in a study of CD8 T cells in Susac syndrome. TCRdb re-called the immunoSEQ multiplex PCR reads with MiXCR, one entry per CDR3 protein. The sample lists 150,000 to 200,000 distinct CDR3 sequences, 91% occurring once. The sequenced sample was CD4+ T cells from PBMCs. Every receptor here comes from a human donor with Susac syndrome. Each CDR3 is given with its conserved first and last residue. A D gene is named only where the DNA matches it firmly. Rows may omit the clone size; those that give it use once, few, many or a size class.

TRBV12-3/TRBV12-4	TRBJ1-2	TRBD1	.	TGTGCCAGCAGTTTCGGGACAGTTCTCTATGGCTACACCTTC	CASSFGTVLYGYTF
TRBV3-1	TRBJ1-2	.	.	TGTGCCAGCAGCTACTACACCGCTAACTATGGCTACACCTTC	CASSYYTANYGYTF
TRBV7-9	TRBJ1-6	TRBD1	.	TGTGCCAGCAGCCCGACGGGACAGTATAATTCACCCCTCCACTTT	CASSPTGQYNSPLHF
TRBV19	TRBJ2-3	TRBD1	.	TGTGCCAGTAGCTTCCCCGGGACAGGGTCGGATACGCAGTATTTT	CASSFPGTGSDTQYF
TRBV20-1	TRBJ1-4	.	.	TGCAGCACGGTCAATAATGAAAAACTGTTTTTT	CSTVNNEKLFF
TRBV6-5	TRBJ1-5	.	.	TGTGCCAGCAGTTACTCTTGGAGGGAGGATCAGCCCCAGCATTTT	CASSYSWREDQPQHF
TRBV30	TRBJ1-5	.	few	TGTGCCTGGAGGCCGCCGGCCAAAGGGAATCAGCCCCAGCATTTT	CAWRPPAKGNQPQHF
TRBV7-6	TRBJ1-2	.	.	TGTGCCAGCAGCTTAGAGGTGGGGGCTAACTATGGCTACACCTTC	CASSLEVGANYGYTF
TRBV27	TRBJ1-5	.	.	TGTGCCAGCAGTTTAGGGGGGGCGAGTCAGCCCCAGCATTTT	CASSLGGASQPQHF
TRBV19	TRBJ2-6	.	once	TGTGCCAGTACTGGGGCCAACGTCCTGACTTTC	CASTGANVLTF
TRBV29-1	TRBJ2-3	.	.	TGCAGCTTAACTAAGGCAGGGGGGGCAGATACGCAGTATTTT	CSLTKAGGADTQYF
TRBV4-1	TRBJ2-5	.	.	TGCGCCAGCAGCCAAGGATCGTCTGCACAAGAGACCCAGTACTTC	CASSQGSSAQETQYF
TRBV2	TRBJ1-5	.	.	TGTGCCAGCAATATGTTAGACAGCCTTTATCAGCCCCAGCATTTT	CASNMLDSLYQPQHF
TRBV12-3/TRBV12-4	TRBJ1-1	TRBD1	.	TGTGCCAGCAGTTCCACAGGGGGCACTGAAGCTTTCTTT	CASSSTGGTEAFF
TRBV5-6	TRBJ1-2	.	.	TGTGCCAGCAGCTTTGACCTCATGAACTATGGCTACACCTTC	CASSFDLMNYGYTF
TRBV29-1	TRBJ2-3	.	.	TGCAGCGTTGAACCACAGGCCCACACGGATACGCAGTATTTT	CSVEPQAHTDTQYF
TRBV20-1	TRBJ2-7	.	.	TGCAGTGCCCCCACCCAAACACCTCCTACGAATCAGTACTTC	CSAPTQTPPTNQYF
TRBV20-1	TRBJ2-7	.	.	TGCAGTGCTCCGGGATTTGGGAACGAGCAGTACTTC	CSAPGFGNEQYF
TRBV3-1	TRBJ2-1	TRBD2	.	TGTGCCAGCAGCCCGGGACTAGCGGGAACCAATGAGCAGTTCTTC	CASSPGLAGTNEQFF
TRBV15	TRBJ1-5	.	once	TGTGCCACCAGCAGAGAGGCCGATCAGCCCCAGCATTTT	CATSREADQPQHF
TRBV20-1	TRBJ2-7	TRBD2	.	TGCAGTGCTCCGACTAGCGGGAGGAACGAGCAGTACTTC	CSAPTSGRNEQYF
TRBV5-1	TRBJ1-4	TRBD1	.	TGCGCCAGCAGCTTGTTGGCAGGGGGGAACGAAAAACTGTTTTTT	CASSLLAGGNEKLFF
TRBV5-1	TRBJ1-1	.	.	TGCGCCAGCAGCTTGGACGGACAGCCGGGGGGTGCTTTCTTT	CASSLDGQPGGAFF
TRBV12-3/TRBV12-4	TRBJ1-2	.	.	TGTGCCAGCACCTATGGGGGGTATGGCTACACCTTC	CASTYGGYGYTF
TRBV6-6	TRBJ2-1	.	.	TGTGCCAGCGGAAAGAGGGATGAGCAGTTCTTC	CASGKRDEQFF
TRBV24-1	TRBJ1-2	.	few	TGTGCCACCGATGGCGGCTATGGCTACACCTTC	CATDGGYGYTF
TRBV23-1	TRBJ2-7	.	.	TGCGCCAGCAGCCAGTACGGGACGGAGATTTTCCACGAGCAGTACTTC	CASSQYGTEIFHEQYF
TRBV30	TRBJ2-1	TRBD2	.	TGTGCCTGGAGTGTGGGCGGGAGCTCCTACAATGAGCAGTTCTTC	CAWSVGGSSYNEQFF
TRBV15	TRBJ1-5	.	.	TGTGCCACCAGCAGGGGACATAGTAGCAATCAGCCCCAGCATTTT	CATSRGHSSNQPQHF
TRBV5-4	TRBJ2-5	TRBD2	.	TGTGCCAGCAGTTCCGGGGTAGCGGGAGTTCGAGAGACCCAGTACTTC	CASSSGVAGVRETQYF
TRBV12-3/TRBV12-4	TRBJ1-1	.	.	TGTGCCAGCAGTTTAGGCAGGAACACTGAAGCTTTCTTT	CASSLGRNTEAFF
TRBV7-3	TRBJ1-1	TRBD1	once	TGTGCCAGCAGCTTAACCCCGATCCGGGACAGTTATGAAGCTTTCTTT	CASSLTPIRDSYEAFF
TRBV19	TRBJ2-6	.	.	TGTGCCAGTAGTGCGGACAATTCTGGGGCCAACGTCCTGACTTTC	CASSADNSGANVLTF
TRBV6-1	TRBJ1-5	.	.	TGTGCCAGCAGGCAGTGGAGCAATCAGCCCCAGCATTTT	CASRQWSNQPQHF
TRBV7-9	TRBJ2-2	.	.	TGTGCCAGCAGTCGGAGGCAGGGCCCCGGGGAGCTGTTTTTT	CASSRRQGPGELFF
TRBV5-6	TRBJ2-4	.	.	TGTGCCAGCAGCTTGGAAGGGCTACTAGCCAAAAACATTCAGTACTTC	CASSLEGLLAKNIQYF
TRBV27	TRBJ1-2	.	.	TGTGCCAGCAGTTTCGGACAGCCCCTACACTATGGCTACACCTTC	CASSFGQPLHYGYTF
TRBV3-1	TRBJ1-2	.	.	TGTGCCAGCAGACCCGCACGCGGGGGCTACACCTTC	CASRPARGGYTF
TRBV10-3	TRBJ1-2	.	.	TGTGCCATCAGTGAGGGAGACAACGGCTACACCTTC	CAISEGDNGYTF
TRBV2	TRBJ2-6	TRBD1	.	TGTGCCAGCAGGGGACAGTCTGGGGCCAACGTCCTGACTTTC	CASRGQSGANVLTF
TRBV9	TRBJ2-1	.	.	TGTGCCAGCAGCGTAGGTAAGCGGACGATTCAATCCTACAATGAGCAGTTCTTC	CASSVGKRTIQSYNEQFF
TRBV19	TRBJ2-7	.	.	TGTGCCAGTAGTATCTCTAGTGATTTAGGAGAGCAGTACTTC	CASSISSDLGEQYF
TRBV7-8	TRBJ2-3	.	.	TGTGCCAGCAGCACCAGGGTGTTCGGTGCAGATACGCAGTATTTT	CASSTRVFGADTQYF
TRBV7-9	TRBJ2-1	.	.	TGTGCCAGCAGCTCACTTAGACAACAGTATATCGATGAGCAGTTCTTC	CASSSLRQQYIDEQFF
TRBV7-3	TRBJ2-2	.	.	TGTGCCAGCAGCTTAATAGGAGGGGCCGCCGCGAACACCGGGGAGCTGTTTTTT	CASSLIGGAAANTGELFF
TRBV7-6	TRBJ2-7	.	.	TGTGCCAGCAGCTTAGAAGCAGGGAGATCCTACGAGCAGTACTTC	CASSLEAGRSYEQYF
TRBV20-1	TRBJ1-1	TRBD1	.	TGCAGTGCTAGAGATGGGACAGGGGGCACTGAAGCTTTCTTT	CSARDGTGGTEAFF
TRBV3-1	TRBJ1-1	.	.	TGTGCCAGCAGCCAAAGAGAGGGGCATAGTGAAGCTTTCTTT	CASSQREGHSEAFF
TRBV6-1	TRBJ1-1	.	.	TGTGCCAGCTCCAGGGTTCTGAACACTGAAGCTTTCTTT	CASSRVLNTEAFF
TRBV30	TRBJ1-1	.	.	TGTGCCTGGAGTGCTCAGTTGAACACTGAAGCTTTCTTT	CAWSAQLNTEAFF
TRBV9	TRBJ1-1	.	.	TGTGCCAGCAATGTTTTGCAGGGTGGCACTGAAGCTTTCTTT	CASNVLQGGTEAFF
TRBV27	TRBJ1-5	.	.	TGTGCCAGCGCACGCCAGGGGAATTTGGGCAATCAGCCCCAGCATTTT	CASARQGNLGNQPQHF
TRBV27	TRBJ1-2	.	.	TGTGCCAGCAGTTTATCACCAGGGAGCTATGGCTACACCTTC	CASSLSPGSYGYTF
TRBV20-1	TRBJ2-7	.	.	TGCAGTGCTAGTCGCGAATTCTACGAGCAGTACTTC	CSASREFYEQYF
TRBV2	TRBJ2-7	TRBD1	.	TGTGCCAGCAGGGACAGGGGCTACGAGCAGTACTTC	CASRDRGYEQYF
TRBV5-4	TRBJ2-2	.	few	TGTGCCAGCAGCTTGGGGTGGGACACCGGGGAGCTGTTTTTT	CASSLGWDTGELFF
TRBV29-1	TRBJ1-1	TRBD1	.	TGCAGCGGCGCGACAGGGTTAGGACTGAAGCTTTTCTTT	CSGATGLGLKLFF
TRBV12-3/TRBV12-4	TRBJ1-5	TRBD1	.	TGTGCCAGCAGTCAGACAGGGGATGGGAATCAGCCCCAGCATTTT	CASSQTGDGNQPQHF
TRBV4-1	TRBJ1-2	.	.	TGCGCCAGCAGCCAAGATGCCGAGGGGAGCTATGGCTACACCTTC	CASSQDAEGSYGYTF
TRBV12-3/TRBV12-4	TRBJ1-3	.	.	TGTGCCAGCAGTAACGTAGTTCTCTCTGGAAACACCATATATTTT	CASSNVVLSGNTIYF